Here is one T cell receptor (beta chain) with its context. Its antigen is not yet known. Per-base qualities were not stored, and no clone one base away is much larger. The donors were healthy, HIV-negative adults with no recently reported acute infections or vaccinations. Every donor was a Caucasian adult living in Nashville, Tennessee, USA. CD4+ T cells were enriched by magnetic negative selection; naive cells were then positively selected on CD45RA, and the negative fraction formed the memory subset. After blood collection by leukapheresis, PBMCs were isolated using Ficoll-Histopaque density gradient centrifugation and then cryopreserved in the vapor phase of liquid nitrogen. Analytical flow cytometry was used to check the purity and quantity of every magnetically sorted T cell population. Each sorted fraction had its genomic DNA isolated and then quantified by UV absorbance on a Nanodrop 2000c.

Using the deep immunoSEQ assay, multiplex PCR amplified TCR CDR3 regions from genomic DNA. For each cell subset, the extracted genomic DNA was distributed evenly across all wells of several immunoSEQ 96-well plates, and each plate served as one replicate. Each replicate PCR for sorted subsets received roughly 0.2 ug genomic DNA, equal to around 32,000 T cell genomes. The purified libraries were quantified using a Qubit 3.0 fluorometer, sized with a Bioanalyzer 2100, and then quantified again using the KAPA Library Quantification kit. Every immunoSEQ 96-well plate was sequenced on a separate single-read 150-cycle Illumina NextSeq 550 flow cell. Under the source paper's analysis protocol: Because the immunoSEQ output held only junctional sequences and lacked quality scores, the filtering could not match the filtering applied to full-length reads. Sequences were annotated with PyIR, a Python wrapper for IgBLAST v1.9, and V/J genes and CDR3 were assigned using IMGT germline references. Reads with weak V/J assignments (E-value above 1e-6), missing CDR3, stop codons, out-of-frame junctions, or ambiguous translated residues were removed. V3J clonotypes were defined as sequences sharing the same inferred V gene, J gene, and CDR3 amino acid sequence. To compute the percentage overlap between repertoires, the number of shared unique clonotypes was divided by the size of the smaller repertoire. RTK rarefaction, the Chao1 estimator, and Recon v2.1 estimates of unobserved clonotypes were used to assess repertoire richness. OLGA was used to compute generation probabilities for all TCRbeta clonotypes that the gDNA method yielded from a few donors. What TCRdb holds here is the immuneACCESS table cut down to in-frame rearrangements. Part of the clones is not present; checked against another copy, under half of the missing clones reflect an unresolved V gene, and the others are unexplained. D and trimming come from the DNA, and the V and J calls and clone size come from that table. This sample comprises 400,000 to 600,000 clones, 90% to 97% of them detected only once. The ten largest clonotypes hold about 0.064% of the sample.

The sample is drawn from a study of shared clonotypes between healthy human individuals (dated by TCRdb to about 2020). For the wider study: The cohort comprised two women and three men aged 18 to 49 years. Per donor, three plates each were used for CD4 naive and CD4 memory, two for CD8 naive, and one for CD8 memory. To estimate repertoire size and how much clonotype sharing occurs between individuals, the study deeply sequenced the blood TCR repertoires of five healthy adults. Libraries were prepared and TCR repertoires were sequenced by different laboratories using diverse techniques, in order to increase sequencing depth and limit assay-specific biases. Each donor's leukapheresis produced roughly between roughly 0.85 and 9.5 billion PBMCs.

Its CDR3 holds 13 amino acids, cysteine through phenylalanine. Kept here is only the CDR3 DNA, which spans 39 bases and is read in frame from base 1. CDR1 and CDR2 are read off the germline V gene as MDHEN and SYDVKM. V lost 7 bases and J lost 3 bases; the stretch between them is 12 bases long. The paper as a whole reports these results and caveats: Compared with non-shared clonotypes, the clonotypes found in all four sorted-subset donors had higher generation probabilities. Sampling was limited to blood, and TCR repertoires in tissue likely differ from TCR repertoires in blood. Based on pairwise subsampling, the degree of clonotype sharing among donors was expected to be affected by sequencing depth. Naive subsets generally had larger estimated clonotype richness than memory subsets did. The genetic and exposure-history diversity represented was limited by the small number of donors. Across a few donors, approximately 4.6% of naive CD4, roughly 3.8% of naive CD8, roughly 2.3% of memory CD4, and roughly 0.41% of memory CD8 clonotypes were shared. Rarefaction of sorted-subset datasets indicated incomplete sequencing despite the large sequencing depth.

Sequenced: naive CD4+ T cells sorted from blood. Interpreted using the paper, the cell subset or site label stands for: CD45RA+ positively selected. The chain is made from TRBV28 and TRBJ1-2, with TRBD1 tentatively as D gene (6 bases match). This receptor was taken from a woman in her 30s in good health. The nucleotide sequence is given as TGTGCCAGCACCACGAGGACAGACTATGGCTACACCTTC. Its protein reads: CASTTRTDYGYTF.